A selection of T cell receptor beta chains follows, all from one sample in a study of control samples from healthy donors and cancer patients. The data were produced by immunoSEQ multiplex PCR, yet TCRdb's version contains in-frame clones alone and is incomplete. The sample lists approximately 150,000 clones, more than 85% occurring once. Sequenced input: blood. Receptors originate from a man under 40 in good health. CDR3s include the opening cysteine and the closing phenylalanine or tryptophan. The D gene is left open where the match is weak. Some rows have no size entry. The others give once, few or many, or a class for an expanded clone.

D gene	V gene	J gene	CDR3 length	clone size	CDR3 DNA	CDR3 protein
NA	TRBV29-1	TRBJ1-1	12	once	TGCAGCGTTGACGGGCCCGGCACTGAAGCTTTCTTT	CSVDGPGTEAFF
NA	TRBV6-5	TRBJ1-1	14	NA	TGTGCCAGCAGTTACGGGCAGGGTAACACTGAAGCTTTCTTT	CASSYGQGNTEAFF
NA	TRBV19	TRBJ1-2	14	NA	TGTGCCAGTAGTATACAGGCAGGGAACTATGGCTACACCTTC	CASSIQAGNYGYTF
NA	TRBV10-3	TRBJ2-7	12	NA	TGTGCCATCAGTGAGAACTTGGGGAAGCAGTACTTC	CAISENLGKQYF
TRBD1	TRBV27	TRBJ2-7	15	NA	TGTGCCAGCAGTTCCGGGACAGGGGAGCTTTACGAGCAGTACTTC	CASSSGTGELYEQYF
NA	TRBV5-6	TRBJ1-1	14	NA	TGTGCCAGCAGCTTGGGGCGGGGGAGGACTGAAGCTTTCTTT	CASSLGRGRTEAFF
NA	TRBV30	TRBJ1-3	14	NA	TGTGCCTGGAGTGTACCCAGGACGGGAAACACCATATATTTT	CAWSVPRTGNTIYF
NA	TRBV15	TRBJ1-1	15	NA	TGTGCCACCAGCAGAGATCCGGGCTGGGGCACTGAAGCTTTCTTT	CATSRDPGWGTEAFF
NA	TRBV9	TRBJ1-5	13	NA	TGTGCCAGCAGCGTAGATTCAGATCAGCCCCAGCATTTT	CASSVDSDQPQHF
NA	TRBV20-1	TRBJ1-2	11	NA	TGCAGTCTTACAGGGAAGGATGGCTACACCTTC	CSLTGKDGYTF
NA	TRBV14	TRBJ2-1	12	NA	TGTGCCAGCAGCCAAAGGGTCAATGAGCAGTTCTTC	CASSQRVNEQFF
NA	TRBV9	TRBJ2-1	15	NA	TGTGCCAGCAGCGTATCATGGGGGGATTACAATGAGCAGTTCTTC	CASSVSWGDYNEQFF
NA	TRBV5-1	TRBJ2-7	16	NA	TGCGCCAGCAGCTTGGCCCTACTGACGGGGCCCTACGAGCAGTACTTC	CASSLALLTGPYEQYF
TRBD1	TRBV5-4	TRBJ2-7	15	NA	TGTGCCAGCAGCTCGCCGGGACAGGGATACCACGAGCAGTACTTC	CASSSPGQGYHEQYF
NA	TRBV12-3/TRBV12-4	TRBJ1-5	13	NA	TGTGCCAGCAGTTTGGGCAGGAATCAGCCCCAGCATTTT	CASSLGRNQPQHF
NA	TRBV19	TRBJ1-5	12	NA	TGTGCCAGTAGTATTGGGGTTCAGCCCCAGCATTTT	CASSIGVQPQHF
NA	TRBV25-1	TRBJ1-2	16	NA	TGTGCCAGCAGTGAATCAAGAAGAGGGTCTCGGCAGGGCTACACCTTC	CASSESRRGSRQGYTF
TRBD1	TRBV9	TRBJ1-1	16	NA	TGTGCCAGCAGCCTCCGGGACAGGGGACTGAACACTGAAGCTTTCTTT	CASSLRDRGLNTEAFF
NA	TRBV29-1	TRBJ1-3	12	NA	TGCAGCAGTACAGGGTCTGGAAACACCATATATTTT	CSSTGSGNTIYF
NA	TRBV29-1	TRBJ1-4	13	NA	TGCAGCGTTGTCCTCGTCCTTAATGAAAAACTGTTTTTT	CSVVLVLNEKLFF
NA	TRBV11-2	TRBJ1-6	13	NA	TGTGCCAGCAGCTTAGCCCGGGATGGGGCCCTCCACTTT	CASSLARDGALHF
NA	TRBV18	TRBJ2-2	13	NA	TGTGCCAGCTCACCGAAAGGGGTCGGGGAGCTGTTTTTT	CASSPKGVGELFF
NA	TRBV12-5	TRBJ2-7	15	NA	TGTGCTAGTGGTTTGGTAACGGGGCCCGTGAGTGAGCAGTACTTC	CASGLVTGPVSEQYF
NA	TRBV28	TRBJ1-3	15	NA	TGTGCCAGCAGCCGCACATCTCGCTCTGGAAACACCATATATTTT	CASSRTSRSGNTIYF
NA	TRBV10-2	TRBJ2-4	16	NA	TGCGCCAGCACCGAGCAGGCCCTACTAGCCAAAAACATTCAGTACTTC	CASTEQALLAKNIQYF
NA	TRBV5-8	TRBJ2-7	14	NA	TGTGCCAGCAGCATGGGATCTCTTCCTTACGAGCAGTACTTC	CASSMGSLPYEQYF
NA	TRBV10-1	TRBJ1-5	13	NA	TGCGCCAGCAGTGAGTCAGGGCCTCAGCCCCAGCATTTT	CASSESGPQPQHF
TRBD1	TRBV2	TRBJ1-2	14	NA	TGTGCCAGCATGGGGCAGGGGGTTGTCTATGGCTACACCTTC	CASMGQGVVYGYTF
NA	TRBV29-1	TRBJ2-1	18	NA	TGCAGCGCCTTCGGAGGGGCTGCCCGATCCGGTATATACAATGAGCAGTTCTTC	CSAFGGAARSGIYNEQFF
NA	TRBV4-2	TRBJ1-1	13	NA	TGTGCCAGCAGTCCCACGGACAGCACTGAAGCTTTCTTT	CASSPTDSTEAFF
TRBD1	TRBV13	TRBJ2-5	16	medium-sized	TGTGCCAGCAGCGCAGGACAGGGGGGGGTACAAGAGACCCAGTACTTC	CASSAGQGGVQETQYF
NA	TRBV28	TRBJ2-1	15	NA	TGTGCCAGCACCGTACCAGCGGCAGTCGACAATGAGCAGTTCTTC	CASTVPAAVDNEQFF
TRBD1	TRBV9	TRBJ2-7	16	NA	TGTGCCAGCAGCACTAGGACGGGACAGGGGGCGGGCGAGCAGTACTTC	CASSTRTGQGAGEQYF
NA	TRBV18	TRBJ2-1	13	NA	TGTGCCAGCTCGCCCAGGGTGGGGGATGAGCAGTTCTTC	CASSPRVGDEQFF
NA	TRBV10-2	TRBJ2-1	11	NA	TGCGCCAGCAGACAGGGAAAGGAGCAGTTCTTC	CASRQGKEQFF
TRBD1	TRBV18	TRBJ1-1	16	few	TGTGCCAGCTCACCTAGGACAGGGGTGGCAGGCACTGAAGCTTTCTTT	CASSPRTGVAGTEAFF
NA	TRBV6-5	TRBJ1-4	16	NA	TGTGCCAGCAGTTACAAGCGGGGGGCAGCTAATGAAAAACTGTTTTTT	CASSYKRGAANEKLFF
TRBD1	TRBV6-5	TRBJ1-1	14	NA	TGTGCCAGCAGTTATGGACAGGGGAACACTGAAGCTTTCTTT	CASSYGQGNTEAFF
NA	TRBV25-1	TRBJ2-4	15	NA	TGTGCCAGCAGAGACGCAAGAACCTCAGAAAACATTCAGTACTTC	CASRDARTSENIQYF
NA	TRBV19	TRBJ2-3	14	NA	TGTGCCAGTAAGTCAGTAAGGAACACAGATACGCAGTATTTT	CASKSVRNTDTQYF
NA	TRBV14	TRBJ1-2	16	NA	TGTGCCAGCAGCCAAGACCCAAGGAACAGGAACTATGGCTACACCTTC	CASSQDPRNRNYGYTF
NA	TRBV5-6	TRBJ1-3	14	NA	TGTGCCAGCAGCTTCCCGGGGGCCGGAAACACCATATATTTT	CASSFPGAGNTIYF
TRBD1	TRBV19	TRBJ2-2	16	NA	TGTGCCACCCTACCCCGACAGGGGGCGAGGACCGGGGAGCTGTTTTTT	CATLPRQGARTGELFF
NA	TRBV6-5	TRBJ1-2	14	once	TGTGCCAGCAGTTACTCAGGCAGCCTCTATGGCTACACCTTC	CASSYSGSLYGYTF
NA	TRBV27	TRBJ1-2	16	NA	TGTGCCAGCAGTTTTAGATCAGGGGTTCGGGGTTATGGCTACACCTTC	CASSFRSGVRGYGYTF
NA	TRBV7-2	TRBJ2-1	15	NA	TGTGCCAGCAGCCCTAGGACAGAACTCTACAATGAGCAGTTCTTC	CASSPRTELYNEQFF
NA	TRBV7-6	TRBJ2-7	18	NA	TGTGCCAGCAGCTTAGTAGCCGGGGGCGGGACCTCCCTCTACGAGCAGTACTTC	CASSLVAGGGTSLYEQYF
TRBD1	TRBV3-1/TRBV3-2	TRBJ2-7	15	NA	TGTGCCAGCAGCCAAGATAGGACAGGGGGTAACGAGCAGTACTTC	CASSQDRTGGNEQYF
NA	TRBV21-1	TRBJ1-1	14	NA	TGTGCCAGCAGCGACCCGGCACGGATACCTGAAGCTTTCTTT	CASSDPARIPEAFF
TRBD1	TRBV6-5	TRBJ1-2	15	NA	TGTGCCAGCAGTCCTCGGACAGGGCGGAACTATGGCTACACCTTC	CASSPRTGRNYGYTF
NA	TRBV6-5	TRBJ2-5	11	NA	TGTGCCAGCACTTACCAAGAGACCCAGTACTTC	CASTYQETQYF
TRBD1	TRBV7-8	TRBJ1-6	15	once	TGTGCCAGCAGCCCAAGGACAGGGTATAATTCACCCCTCCACTTT	CASSPRTGYNSPLHF
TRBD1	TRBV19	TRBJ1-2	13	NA	TGTGCCAGTAATGACAGGGGTGGCTATGGCTACACCTTC	CASNDRGGYGYTF
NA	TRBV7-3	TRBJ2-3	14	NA	TGTGCCAGCGCAAGGAGGGGAAGCACAGATACGCAGTATTTT	CASARRGSTDTQYF
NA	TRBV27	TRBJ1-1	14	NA	TGTGCCAGCAGCCCACTAGGGGTGAACACTGAAGCTTTCTTT	CASSPLGVNTEAFF
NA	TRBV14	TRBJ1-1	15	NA	TGTGCCAGCAGCCAAGTTCGGCTCCAGAACACTGAAGCTTTCTTT	CASSQVRLQNTEAFF